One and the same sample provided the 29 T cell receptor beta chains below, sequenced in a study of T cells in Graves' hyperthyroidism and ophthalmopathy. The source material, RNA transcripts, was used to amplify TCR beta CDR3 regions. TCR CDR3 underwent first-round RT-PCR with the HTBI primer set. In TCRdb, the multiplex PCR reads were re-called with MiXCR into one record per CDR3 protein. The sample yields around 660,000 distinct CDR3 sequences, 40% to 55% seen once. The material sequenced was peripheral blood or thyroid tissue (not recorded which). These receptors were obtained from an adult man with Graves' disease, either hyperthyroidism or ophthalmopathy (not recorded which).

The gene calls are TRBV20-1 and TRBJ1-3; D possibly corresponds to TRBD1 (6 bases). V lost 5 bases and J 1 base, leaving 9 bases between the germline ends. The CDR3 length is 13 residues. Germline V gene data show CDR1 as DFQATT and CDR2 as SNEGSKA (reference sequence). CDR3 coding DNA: TGCAGTGCTGCTACAGGGTCTGGAAACACCATATATTTT. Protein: CSAATGSGNTIYF.

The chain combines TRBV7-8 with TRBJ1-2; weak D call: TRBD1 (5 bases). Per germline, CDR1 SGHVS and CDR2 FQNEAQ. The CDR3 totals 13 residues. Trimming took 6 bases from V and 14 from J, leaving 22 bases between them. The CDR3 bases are TGTGCCAGCAGTATCAAGGTGGGGCCAGGTGTGACCTTC. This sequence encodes CASSIKVGPGVTF.

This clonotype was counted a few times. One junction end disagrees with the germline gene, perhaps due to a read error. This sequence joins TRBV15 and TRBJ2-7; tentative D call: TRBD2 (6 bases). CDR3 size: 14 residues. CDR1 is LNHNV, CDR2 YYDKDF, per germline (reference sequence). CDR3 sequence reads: CASSQRRALSEQYF. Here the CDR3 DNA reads TGTGCCAGCAGCCAAAGGAGGGCCTTGAGTGAGCAGTACTTC.

The CDR3 protein is CSASTGVGEKLFF. The CDR3 DNA is TGCAGCGCCTCGACAGGGGTGGGTGAAAAACTGTTTTTT. This chain connects TRBV29-1 to TRBJ1-4; 8 bases map to TRBD1. The CDR3 consists of 13 residues. The germline gives CDR1 SQVTM, CDR2 ANQGSEA. Losses at the gene ends were 7 bases for V and 7 bases for J; bases not matched to a gene: 8. Supplemented by reference TRBV29-1 and TRBJ1-4, the full variable domain reads SAVISQKPSRDICQRGTSLTIQCQVDSQVTMMFWYRQQPGQSLTLIATANQGSEATYESGFVIDKFPISRPNLTFSTLTVSNMSPEDSSIYLCSASTGVGEKLFFGSGTQLSVL.

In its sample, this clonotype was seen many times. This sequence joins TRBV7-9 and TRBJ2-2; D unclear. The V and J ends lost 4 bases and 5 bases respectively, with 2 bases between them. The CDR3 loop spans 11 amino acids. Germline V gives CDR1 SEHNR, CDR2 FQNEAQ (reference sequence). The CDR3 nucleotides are TGTGCCAGCAGCTCGACCGGGGAGCTGTTTTTT. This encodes CASSSTGELFF.

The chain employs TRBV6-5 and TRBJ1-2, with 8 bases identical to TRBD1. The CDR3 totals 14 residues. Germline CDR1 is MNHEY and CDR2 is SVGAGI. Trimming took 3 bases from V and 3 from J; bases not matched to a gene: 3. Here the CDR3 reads CASSYHRGDYGYTF. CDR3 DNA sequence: TGTGCCAGCAGTTATCACAGGGGGGACTATGGCTACACCTTC.

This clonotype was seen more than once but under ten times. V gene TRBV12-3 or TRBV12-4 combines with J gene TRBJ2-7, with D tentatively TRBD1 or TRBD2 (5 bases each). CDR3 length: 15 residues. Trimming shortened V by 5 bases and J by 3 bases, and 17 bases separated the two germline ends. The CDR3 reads CASSTTGTTGYEQYF. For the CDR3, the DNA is TGTGCCAGCAGTACCACCGGGACCACGGGCTACGAGCAGTACTTC.

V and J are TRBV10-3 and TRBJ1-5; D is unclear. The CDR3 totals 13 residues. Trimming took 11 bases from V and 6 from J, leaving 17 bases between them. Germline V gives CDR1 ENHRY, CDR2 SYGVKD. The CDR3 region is CAWRNGEGQPQHF. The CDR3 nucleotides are TGTGCCTGGAGGAACGGGGAAGGTCAGCCCCAGCATTTT.

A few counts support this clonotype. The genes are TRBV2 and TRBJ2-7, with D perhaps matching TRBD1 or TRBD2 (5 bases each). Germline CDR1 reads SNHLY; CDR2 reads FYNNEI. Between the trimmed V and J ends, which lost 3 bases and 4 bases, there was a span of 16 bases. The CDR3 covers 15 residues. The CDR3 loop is CASSERGRDDYEQYF. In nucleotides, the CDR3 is TGTGCCAGCAGTGAGAGGGGCAGGGACGATTACGAGCAGTACTTC. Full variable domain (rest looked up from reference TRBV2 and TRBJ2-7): EPEVTQTPSHQVTQMGQEVILRCVPISNHLYFYWYRQILGQKVEFLVSFYNNEISEKSEIFDDQFSVERPDGSNFTLKIRSTKLEDSAMYFCASSERGRDDYEQYFGPGTRLTVT.

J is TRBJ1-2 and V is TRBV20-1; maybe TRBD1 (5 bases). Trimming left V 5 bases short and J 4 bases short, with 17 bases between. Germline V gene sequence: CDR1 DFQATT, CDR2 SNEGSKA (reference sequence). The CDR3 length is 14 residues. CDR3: CSAASAGRGYGYTF. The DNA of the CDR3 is TGCAGTGCTGCCTCGGCGGGACGGGGCTATGGCTACACCTTC.

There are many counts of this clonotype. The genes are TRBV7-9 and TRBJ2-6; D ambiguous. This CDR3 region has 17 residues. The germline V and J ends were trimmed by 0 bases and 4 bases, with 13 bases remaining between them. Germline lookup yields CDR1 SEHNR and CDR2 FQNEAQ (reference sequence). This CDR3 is CASSLALQVKGANVLTF. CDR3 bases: TGTGCCAGCAGCTTAGCGCTGCAGGTCAAAGGGGCCAACGTCCTGACTTTC. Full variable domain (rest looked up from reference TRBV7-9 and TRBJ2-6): DTGVSQNPRHKITKRGQNVTFRCDPISEHNRLYWYRQTLGQGPEFLTYFQNEAQLEKSRLLSDRFSAERPKGSFSTLEIQRTEQGDSAMYLCASSLALQVKGANVLTFGAGSRLTVL.

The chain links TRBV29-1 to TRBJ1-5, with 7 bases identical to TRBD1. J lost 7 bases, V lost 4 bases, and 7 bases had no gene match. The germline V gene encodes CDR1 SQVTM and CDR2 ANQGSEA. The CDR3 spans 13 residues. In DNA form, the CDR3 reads TGCAGCGTTGGGACAGGCCTGGGCCAGCCCCAGCATTTT. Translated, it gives CSVGTGLGQPQHF.

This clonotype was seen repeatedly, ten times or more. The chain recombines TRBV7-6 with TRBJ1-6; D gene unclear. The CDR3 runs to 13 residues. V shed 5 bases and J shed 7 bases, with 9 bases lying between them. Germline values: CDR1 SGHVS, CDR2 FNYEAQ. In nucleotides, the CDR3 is TGTGCCAGCAGCATCTACCGGAATTCACCCCTCCACTTT. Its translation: CASSIYRNSPLHF.

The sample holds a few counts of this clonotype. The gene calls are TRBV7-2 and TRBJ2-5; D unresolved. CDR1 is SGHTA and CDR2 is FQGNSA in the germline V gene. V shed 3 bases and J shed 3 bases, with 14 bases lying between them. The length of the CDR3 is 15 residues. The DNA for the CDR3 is TGTGCCAGCAGCTTGGCTGAAGTGGGCGAAGAGACCCAGTACTTC. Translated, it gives CASSLAEVGEETQYF.

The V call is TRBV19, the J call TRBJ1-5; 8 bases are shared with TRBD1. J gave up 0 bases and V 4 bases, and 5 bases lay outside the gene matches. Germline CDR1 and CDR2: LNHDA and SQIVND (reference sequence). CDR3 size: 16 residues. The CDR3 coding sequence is TGTGCCAGTAGTACCGGGACAGGATTTAGCAATCAGCCCCAGCATTTT. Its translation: CASSTGTGFSNQPQHF.

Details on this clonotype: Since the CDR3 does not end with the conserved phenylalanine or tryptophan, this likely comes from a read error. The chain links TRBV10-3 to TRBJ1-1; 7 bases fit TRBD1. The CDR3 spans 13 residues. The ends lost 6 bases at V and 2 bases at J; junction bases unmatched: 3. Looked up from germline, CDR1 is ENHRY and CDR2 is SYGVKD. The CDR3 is CAIRTGFNTEAFL. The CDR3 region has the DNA TGTGCCATCAGGACAGGGTTCAACACTGAAGCTTTCTTA.

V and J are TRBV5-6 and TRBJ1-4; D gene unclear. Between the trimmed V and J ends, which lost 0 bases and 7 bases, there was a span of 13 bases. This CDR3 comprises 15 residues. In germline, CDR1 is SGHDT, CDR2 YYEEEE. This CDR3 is CASSLAGRMGEKLFF. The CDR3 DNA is TGTGCCAGCAGCTTGGCGGGCAGAATGGGTGAAAAACTGTTTTTT.

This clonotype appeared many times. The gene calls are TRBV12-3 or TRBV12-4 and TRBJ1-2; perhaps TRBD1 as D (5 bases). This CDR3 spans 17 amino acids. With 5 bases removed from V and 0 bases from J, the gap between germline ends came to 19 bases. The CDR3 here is CASSPIPRRGTNYGYTF. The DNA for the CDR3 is TGTGCCAGCAGTCCCATCCCACGACGGGGGACTAACTATGGCTACACCTTC.

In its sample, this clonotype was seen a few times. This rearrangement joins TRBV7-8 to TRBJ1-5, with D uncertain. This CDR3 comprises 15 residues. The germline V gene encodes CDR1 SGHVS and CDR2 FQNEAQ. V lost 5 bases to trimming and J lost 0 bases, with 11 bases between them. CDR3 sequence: CASSPGSYSNQPQHF. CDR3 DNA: TGTGCCAGCAGCCCAGGCAGTTATAGCAATCAGCCCCAGCATTTT. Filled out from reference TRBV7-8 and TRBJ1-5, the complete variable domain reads GAGVSQSPRYKVAKRGQDVALRCDPISGHVSLFWYQQALGQGPEFLTYFQNEAQLDKSGLPSDRFFAERPEGSVSTLKIQRTQQEDSAVYLCASSPGSYSNQPQHFGDGTRLSIL.

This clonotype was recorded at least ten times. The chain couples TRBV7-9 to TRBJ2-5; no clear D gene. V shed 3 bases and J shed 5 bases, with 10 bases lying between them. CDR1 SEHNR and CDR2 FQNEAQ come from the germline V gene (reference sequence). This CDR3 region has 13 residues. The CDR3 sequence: CASSLDVDETQYF. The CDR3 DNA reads TGTGCCAGCAGCTTGGACGTGGACGAGACCCAGTACTTC.

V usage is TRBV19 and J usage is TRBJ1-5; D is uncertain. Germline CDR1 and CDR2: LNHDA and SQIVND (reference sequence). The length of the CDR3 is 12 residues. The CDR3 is CAFDGYNQPQHF. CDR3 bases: TGTGCATTTGACGGCTACAATCAGCCCCAGCATTTT.

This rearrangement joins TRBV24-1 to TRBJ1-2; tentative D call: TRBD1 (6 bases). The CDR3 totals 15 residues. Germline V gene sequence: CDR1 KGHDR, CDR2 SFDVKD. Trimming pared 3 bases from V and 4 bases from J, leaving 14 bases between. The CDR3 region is CATSDRTVGGYGYTF. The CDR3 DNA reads TGTGCCACCAGTGATCGGACGGTAGGGGGCTATGGCTACACCTTC.

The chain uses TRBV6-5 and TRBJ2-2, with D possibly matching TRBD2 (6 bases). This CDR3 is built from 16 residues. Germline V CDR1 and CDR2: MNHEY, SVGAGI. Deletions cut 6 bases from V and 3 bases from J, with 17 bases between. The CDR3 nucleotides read TGTGCCAGCAGACAAGTTGTTAGCGGATACACCGGGGAGCTGTTTTTT. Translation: CASRQVVSGYTGELFF.

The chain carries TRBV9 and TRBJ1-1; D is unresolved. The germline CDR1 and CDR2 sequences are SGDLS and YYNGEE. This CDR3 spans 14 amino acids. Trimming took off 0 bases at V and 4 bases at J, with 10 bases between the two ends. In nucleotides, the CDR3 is TGTGCCAGCAGCGTAGGGAGTGGAGGCACTGAAGCTTTCTTT. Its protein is CASSVGSGGTEAFF. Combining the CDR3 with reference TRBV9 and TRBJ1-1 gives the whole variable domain DSGVTQTPKHLITATGQRVTLRCSPRSGDLSVYWYQQSLDQGLQFLIQYYNGEERAKGNILERFSAQQFPDLHSELNLSSLELGDSALYFCASSVGSGGTEAFFGQGTRLTVV.

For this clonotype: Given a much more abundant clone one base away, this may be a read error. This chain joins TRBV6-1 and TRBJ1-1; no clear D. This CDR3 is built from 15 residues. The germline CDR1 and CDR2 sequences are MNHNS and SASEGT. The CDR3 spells CASSEQRVLNTEASF. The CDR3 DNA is TGTGCCAGCAGTGAGCAGAGGGTGCTGAACACTGAAGCTTCCTTT.

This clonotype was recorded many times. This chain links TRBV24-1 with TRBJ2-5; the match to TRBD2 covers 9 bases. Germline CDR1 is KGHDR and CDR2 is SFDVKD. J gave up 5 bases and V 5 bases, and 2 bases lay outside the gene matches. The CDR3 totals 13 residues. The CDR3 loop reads CATSGGGVETQYF. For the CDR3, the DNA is TGTGCCACCAGTGGCGGGGGGGTCGAGACCCAGTACTTC.

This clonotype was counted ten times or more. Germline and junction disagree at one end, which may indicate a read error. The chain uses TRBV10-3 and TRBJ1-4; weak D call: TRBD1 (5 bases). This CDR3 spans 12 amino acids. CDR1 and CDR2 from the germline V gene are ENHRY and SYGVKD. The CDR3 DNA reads TGTGCCATCGGTGAGGGGAATGAAAAACTGTTTTTT. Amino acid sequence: CAIGEGNEKLFF.

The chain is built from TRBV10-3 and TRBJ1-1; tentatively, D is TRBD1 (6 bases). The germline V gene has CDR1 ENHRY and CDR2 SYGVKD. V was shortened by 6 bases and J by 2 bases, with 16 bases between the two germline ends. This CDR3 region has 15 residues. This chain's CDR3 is CAISGTGQTNTEAFF. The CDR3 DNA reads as TGTGCCATCAGCGGAACGGGACAAACAAACACTGAAGCTTTCTTT.

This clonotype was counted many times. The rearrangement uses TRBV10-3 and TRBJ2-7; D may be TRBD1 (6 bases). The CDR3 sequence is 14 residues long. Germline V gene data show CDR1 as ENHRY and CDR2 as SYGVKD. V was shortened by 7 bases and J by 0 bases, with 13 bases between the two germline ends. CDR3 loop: CAINQDSSSYEQYF. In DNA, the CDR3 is TGTGCCATCAATCAGGACAGTAGCTCCTACGAGCAGTACTTC.